A single TCR beta chain is shown here with its context. The specificity of this receptor is unknown. Base qualities are not provided; no much larger clone lies one nucleotide away. Collaborating institutions collected whole blood in K2EDTA tubes following their own protocols. Collaborator samples were shipped for TCRbeta analysis as frozen whole blood, isolated PBMCs, or DNA extracted from either sample type. This sample was taken from a study of blood T cell repertoires in COVID-19 (dated by TCRdb to the early 2020s). Study-level background: The collaborator samples originated in the United States, Italy and Spain and spanned the acute and convalescent phases of COVID-19. The repertoires were made available in a free public database intended to serve as a resource for research on the immune response to SARS-CoV-2. Where HLA class I and class II types were available, the types were taken from metadata supplied by the sample provider, not from assay-based typing. A de-identified subject ID, COVID-19 status, age in years and sex were almost always included in the sample metadata. The dataset comprised deeply sampled blood TCRbeta repertoires from subjects exposed to, actively infected with, or recovered from COVID-19. The samples were drawn from the first 160 participants of the ongoing ImmuneRACE study and from 1,200 or so subjects provided by 6 global collaborators. The material from the prospective study consisted of cDNA or gDNA derived from T cells, B-cell-depleted T cells, or PBMCs. Overall study outcomes, separate from this receptor: The quantity of clinical and demographic metadata differed by source and by participant and was supplied without curation.

The germline V gene (reference sequence) provides CDR1 GTSNPN and CDR2 SVGIG. V has 7 bases trimmed and J has 11 bases trimmed; junction bases matching no gene number 9. Inclusive of the bounding cysteine and phenylalanine, the CDR3 is 11 residues long. Only the CDR3 region is kept as DNA, spanning 33 bases read in frame from base 1. TCRbeta CDR3 regions were amplified from genomic DNA by means of the immunoSEQ Assay, a bias-controlled multiplex PCR. The source study handled its data this way. Nucleated cell counts per sample were estimated from amplification of reference gene primers within the assay. Sequence reads were collapsed and filtered to measure the absolute abundance of every unique TCRbeta CDR3 rearrangement. For each sample, productive Simpson clonality was calculated as the square root of Simpson's diversity index across productive rearrangements. As stored in TCRdb, this immuneACCESS dataset retains in-frame rearrangements with V and J assigned. A fraction of the clones does not appear; measured against another copy, unresolved V genes explain less than half of the discrepancy, and the remainder lacks a known reason. D and trimming were read from the DNA, whereas the V and J calls and clone size are those reported in that table. This sample gives over 400,000 clones in total; roughly 85% of them show up just once. Jointly, the top ten make up about 3% of the sample.

The clonotype was recovered from a human donor in a cohort sampled during active COVID-19. Sequencing input: peripheral blood. The rearrangement combines TRBV30 with TRBJ2-7, with 9 bases in between that match TRBD1. The nucleotides are TGTGCCTTCGGACAGGGGAAGTTTAAGTACTTC. Its coded protein is CAFGQGKFKYF.